A selection of T cell receptor beta chains follows, all from one sample in a study of cytomegalovirus exposure and HLA in healthy donors. TCRdb's table, derived via immunoSEQ multiplex PCR, lists solely in-frame clones and lacks some. The sample includes about 170,000 clones, around 80% seen only once; the top ten take roughly 13%. Sequencing used PBMCs. These receptor sequences come from a woman in her fifties or sixties in good health and CMV-seropositive. Each CDR3 is given with its conserved first and last residue. Each record gives: D gene, clone size, J gene, V gene, CDR3 protein, CDR3 DNA. The D gene is left open where the match is weak. For some rows the clone size is stated as once, few or many, or as a class when expanded; others skip it.

>.|few|TRBJ2-2|TRBV2
CASIMDYTGELFF
TGTGCCAGCATTATGGACTACACCGGGGAGCTGTTTTTT
>TRBD2|.|TRBJ2-2|TRBV5-1
CASSLGIAGAVTGELFF
TGCGCCAGCAGCTTGGGGATAGCGGGGGCTGTTACCGGGGAGCTGTTTTTT
>TRBD1|.|TRBJ2-2|TRBV29-1
CSAVGTANTGELFF
TGCAGCGCCGTCGGGACAGCCAACACCGGGGAGCTGTTTTTT
>.|.|TRBJ1-1|TRBV11-2
CASSQLAGLNTEAFF
TGTGCCAGCAGCCAGCTGGCTGGGCTGAACACTGAAGCTTTCTTT
>TRBD2|few|TRBJ2-3|TRBV5-1
CASRTGGGTDTQYF
TGCGCCAGCAGAACGGGGGGGGGCACAGATACGCAGTATTTT
>.|.|TRBJ2-5|TRBV9
CASSVDAGQQETQYF
TGTGCCAGCAGCGTAGACGCGGGCCAACAAGAGACCCAGTACTTC
>.|.|TRBJ1-3|TRBV5-4
CASRDFPSSGNTIYF
TGTGCCAGCAGGGACTTTCCTAGCTCTGGAAACACCATATATTTT
>TRBD1|.|TRBJ1-2|TRBV2
CASSGTANGYTF
TGTGCCAGCAGCGGGACAGCTAATGGCTACACCTTC
>TRBD2|.|TRBJ2-5|TRBV4-1
CASSQGGGAGETQYF
TGCGCCAGCAGCCAAGGCGGGGGGGCCGGAGAGACCCAGTACTTC
>TRBD1|.|TRBJ2-7|TRBV6-6
CASSGWGQGYDEQYF
TGTGCCAGCAGTGGATGGGGACAGGGATACGACGAGCAGTACTTC
>.|.|TRBJ1-2|TRBV2
CASGLGRAYGYTF
TGTGCCAGCGGTCTTGGCAGGGCCTATGGCTACACCTTC
>.|.|TRBJ1-3|TRBV10-3
CAISGALGGPTGNTIYF
TGTGCCATCAGTGGCGCCTTGGGGGGGCCAACTGGAAACACCATATATTTT
>TRBD1|.|TRBJ1-2|TRBV10-3
CAIRGDRDGYTF
TGTGCCATCAGGGGGGACAGGGATGGCTACACCTTC
>TRBD2|medium-sized|TRBJ2-1|TRBV2
CASSYQLAGGYNEQFF
TGTGCCAGCAGTTATCAACTAGCGGGGGGGTACAATGAGCAGTTCTTC
>TRBD1|once|TRBJ2-3|TRBV11-2
CASSLGGTGAPTDTQYF
TGTGCCAGCAGCTTAGGCGGGACAGGGGCCCCCACAGATACGCAGTATTTT
>.|.|TRBJ1-5|TRBV30
CAWSVLGGVEQPQHF
TGTGCCTGGAGTGTACTGGGAGGGGTAGAGCAGCCCCAGCATTTT
>.|.|TRBJ1-5|TRBV19
CAANEGSNQPQHF
TGTGCCGCTAACGAGGGAAGCAATCAGCCCCAGCATTTT
>.|.|TRBJ1-1|TRBV29-1
CSVLGLRRGISEAFF
TGCAGCGTCCTTGGGTTAAGAAGGGGTATTAGTGAAGCTTTCTTT
>.|.|TRBJ2-5|TRBV9
CASSVLGGQETQYF
TGTGCCAGCAGCGTCCTCGGGGGCCAAGAGACCCAGTACTTC
>.|.|TRBJ2-7|TRBV20-1
CSALSSYEQYF
TGCAGTGCTCTCAGCTCCTACGAGCAGTACTTC
>.|.|TRBJ2-7|TRBV7-2
CASSLVSSSYEQYF
TGTGCCAGCAGCTTAGTATCTAGCTCCTACGAGCAGTACTTC
>.|.|TRBJ2-3|TRBV28
CASTSRDSGTDTQYF
TGTGCCAGCACTTCCCGGGACTCGGGCACAGATACGCAGTATTTT
>TRBD2|.|TRBJ2-1|TRBV9
CASSAGTSGYNEQFF
TGTGCCAGCAGCGCCGGGACTAGCGGGTACAATGAGCAGTTCTTC
>TRBD2|.|TRBJ2-3|TRBV5-4
CASSLGLGRDTQYF
TGTGCCAGCAGCCTGGGACTAGGAAGAGATACGCAGTATTTT
>TRBD1|.|TRBJ2-2|TRBV7-6
CASRRTGTNTGELFF
TGTGCCAGCAGACGGACAGGGACGAACACCGGGGAGCTGTTTTTT
>.|.|TRBJ2-1|TRBV5-1
CASSLDSSSYNEQFF
TGCGCCAGCAGCTTGGACAGTAGCTCCTACAATGAGCAGTTCTTC
>.|few|TRBJ1-1|TRBV2
CASKGETEAFF
TGTGCCAGCAAAGGGGAAACTGAAGCTTTCTTT